The source of this TCR beta chain is a study of Graves' ophthalmopathy and Graves' hyperthyroidism. The authors amplified TCR beta CDR3 regions from RNA transcripts. In the first round, RT-PCR was carried out with HTBI primers, and a multiplex PCR formed the second round. TCRdb ran MiXCR on the multiplex PCR reads and lists one entry per CDR3 protein. Of over a million distinct CDR3 sequences listed, about 36% are singletons. Included hyperthyroidism patients were aged 18 to 65 and newly diagnosed (under 2 months' duration). V was clipped by 8 bases and J by 0 bases, with 11 bases between them. This CDR3 is 14 amino acids long. Germline CDR1 and CDR2: SEHNR and FQNEAQ (reference sequence).

The material sequenced was peripheral blood or thyroid tissue (not recorded which). The chain combines TRBV7-9 with TRBJ1-3; D is unclear. The origin of this receptor is an adult man with Graves' hyperthyroidism. CDR3 loop: CASGQVTSGNTIYF. DNA of the CDR3: TGTGCCAGCGGCCAGGTTACCTCTGGAAACACCATATATTTT. Together with reference TRBV7-9 and TRBJ1-3, the CDR3 gives the full variable domain: DTGVSQNPRHKITKRGQNVTFRCDPISEHNRLYWYRQTLGQGPEFLTYFQNEAQLEKSRLLSDRFSAERPKGSFSTLEIQRTEQGDSAMYLCASGQVTSGNTIYFGEGSWLTVV.